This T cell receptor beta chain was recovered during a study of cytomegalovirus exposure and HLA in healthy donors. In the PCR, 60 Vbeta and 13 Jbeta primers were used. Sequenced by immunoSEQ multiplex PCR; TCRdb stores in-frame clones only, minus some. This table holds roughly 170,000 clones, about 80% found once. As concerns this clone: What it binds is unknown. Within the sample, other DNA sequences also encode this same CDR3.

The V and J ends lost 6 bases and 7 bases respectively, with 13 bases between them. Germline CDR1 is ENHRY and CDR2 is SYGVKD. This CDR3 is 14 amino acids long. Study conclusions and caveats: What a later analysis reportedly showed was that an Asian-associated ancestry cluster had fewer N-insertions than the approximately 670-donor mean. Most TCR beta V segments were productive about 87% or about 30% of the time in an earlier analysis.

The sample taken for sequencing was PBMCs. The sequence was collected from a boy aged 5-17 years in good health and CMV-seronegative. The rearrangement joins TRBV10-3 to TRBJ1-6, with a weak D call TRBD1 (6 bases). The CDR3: CAIREQGRNSPLHF. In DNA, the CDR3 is TGTGCCATCAGGGAACAGGGCCGGAATTCACCCCTCCACTTT.